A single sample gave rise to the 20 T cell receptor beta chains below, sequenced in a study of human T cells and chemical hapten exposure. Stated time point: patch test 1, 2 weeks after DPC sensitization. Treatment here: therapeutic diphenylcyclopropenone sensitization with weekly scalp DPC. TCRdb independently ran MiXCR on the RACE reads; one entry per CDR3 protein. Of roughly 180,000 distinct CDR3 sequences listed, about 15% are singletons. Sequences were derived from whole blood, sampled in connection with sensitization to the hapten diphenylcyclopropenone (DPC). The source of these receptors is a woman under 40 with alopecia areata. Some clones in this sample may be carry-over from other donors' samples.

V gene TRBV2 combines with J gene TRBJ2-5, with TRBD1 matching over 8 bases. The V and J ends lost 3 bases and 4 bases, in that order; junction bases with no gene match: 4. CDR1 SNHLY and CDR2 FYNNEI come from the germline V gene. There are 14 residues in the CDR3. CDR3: CASSDRDRGETQYF. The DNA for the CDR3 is TGTGCCAGCAGTGATAGAGACAGGGGAGAGACCCAGTACTTC.

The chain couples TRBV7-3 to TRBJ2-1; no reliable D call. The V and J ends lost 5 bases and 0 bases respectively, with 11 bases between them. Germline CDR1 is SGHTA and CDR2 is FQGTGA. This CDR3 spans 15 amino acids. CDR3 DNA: TGTGCCAGCAGCGTGGATTCTAGCTCCTACAATGAGCAGTTCTTC. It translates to CASSVDSSSYNEQFF.

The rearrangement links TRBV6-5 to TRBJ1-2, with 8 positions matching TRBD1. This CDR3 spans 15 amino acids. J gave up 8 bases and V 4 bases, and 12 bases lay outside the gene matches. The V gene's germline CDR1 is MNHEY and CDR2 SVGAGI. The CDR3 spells CASSSSGGAWEGYTF. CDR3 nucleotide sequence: TGTGCCAGCAGTTCCTCAGGGGGCGCTTGGGAGGGCTACACCTTC.

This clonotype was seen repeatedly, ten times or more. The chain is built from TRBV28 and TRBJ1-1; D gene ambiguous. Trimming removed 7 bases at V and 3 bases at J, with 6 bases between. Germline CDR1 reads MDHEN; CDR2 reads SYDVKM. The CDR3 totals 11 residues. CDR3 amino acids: CASNAHTEAFF. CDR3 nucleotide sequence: TGTGCCAGCAATGCCCACACTGAAGCTTTCTTT.

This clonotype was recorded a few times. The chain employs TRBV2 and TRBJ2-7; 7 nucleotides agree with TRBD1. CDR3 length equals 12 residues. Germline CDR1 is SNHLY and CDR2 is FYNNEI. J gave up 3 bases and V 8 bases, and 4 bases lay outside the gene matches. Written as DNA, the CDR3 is TGTGCCAGCCGACGACAGGGCTACGAGCAGTACTTC. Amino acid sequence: CASRRQGYEQYF. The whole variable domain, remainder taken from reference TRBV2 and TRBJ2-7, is EPEVTQTPSHQVTQMGQEVILRCVPISNHLYFYWYRQILGQKVEFLVSFYNNEISEKSEIFDDQFSVERPDGSNFTLKIRSTKLEDSAMYFCASRRQGYEQYFGPGTRLTVT.

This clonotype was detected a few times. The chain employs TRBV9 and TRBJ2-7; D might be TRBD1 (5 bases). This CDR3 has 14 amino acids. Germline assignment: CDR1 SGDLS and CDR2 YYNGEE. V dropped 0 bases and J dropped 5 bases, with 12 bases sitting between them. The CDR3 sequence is CASSVGSGYHEQYF. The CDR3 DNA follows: TGTGCCAGCAGCGTAGGTTCAGGGTACCACGAGCAGTACTTC.

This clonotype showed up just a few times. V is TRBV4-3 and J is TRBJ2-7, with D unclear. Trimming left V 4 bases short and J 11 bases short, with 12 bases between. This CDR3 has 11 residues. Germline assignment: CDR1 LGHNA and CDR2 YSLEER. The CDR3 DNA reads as TGCGCCAGCAGCCCTGCTATTTTTAAGTACTTC. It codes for CASSPAIFKYF.

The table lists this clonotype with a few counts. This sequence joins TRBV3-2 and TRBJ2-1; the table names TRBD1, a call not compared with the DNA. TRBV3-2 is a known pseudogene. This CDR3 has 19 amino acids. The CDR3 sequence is CASSQDALGGQGHYNEQFF. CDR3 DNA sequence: TGTGCCAGCAGCCAAGATGCCCTGGGTGGACAGGGACACTACAATGAGCAGTTCTTC.

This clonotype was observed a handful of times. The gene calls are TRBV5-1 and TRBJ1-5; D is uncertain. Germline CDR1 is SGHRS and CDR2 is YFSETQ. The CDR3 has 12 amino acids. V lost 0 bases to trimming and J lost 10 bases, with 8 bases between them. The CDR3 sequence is CASSLDKGPQHF. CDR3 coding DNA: TGCGCCAGCAGCTTGGATAAGGGTCCCCAGCATTTT. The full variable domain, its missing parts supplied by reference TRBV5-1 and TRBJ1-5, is KAGVTQTPRYLIKTRGQQVTLSCSPISGHRSVSWYQQTPGQGLQFLFEYFSETQRNKGNFPGRFSGRQFSNSRSEMNVSTLELGDSALYLCASSLDKGPQHFGDGTRLSIL.

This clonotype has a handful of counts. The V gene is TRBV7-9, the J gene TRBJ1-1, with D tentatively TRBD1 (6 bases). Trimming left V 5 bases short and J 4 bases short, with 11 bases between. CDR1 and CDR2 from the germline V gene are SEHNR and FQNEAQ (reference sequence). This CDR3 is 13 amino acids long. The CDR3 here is CASSLGAFTEAFF. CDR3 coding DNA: TGTGCCAGCAGCCTGGGGGCGTTCACTGAAGCTTTCTTT.

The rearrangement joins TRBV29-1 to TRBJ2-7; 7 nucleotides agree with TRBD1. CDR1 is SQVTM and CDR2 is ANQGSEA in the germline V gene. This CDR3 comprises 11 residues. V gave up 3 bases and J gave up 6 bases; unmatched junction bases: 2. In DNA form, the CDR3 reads TGCAGCGTTGACACAGGGGCCGAGCAGTACTTC. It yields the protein CSVDTGAEQYF.

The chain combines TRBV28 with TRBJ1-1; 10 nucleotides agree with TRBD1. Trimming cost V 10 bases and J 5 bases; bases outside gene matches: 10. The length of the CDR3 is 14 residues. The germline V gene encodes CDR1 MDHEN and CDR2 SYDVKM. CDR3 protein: CATVTGGAETEAFF. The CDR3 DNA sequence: TGTGCCACCGTGACAGGGGGCGCAGAGACTGAAGCTTTCTTT. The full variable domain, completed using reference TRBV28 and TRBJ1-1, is DVKVTQSSRYLVKRTGEKVFLECVQDMDHENMFWYRQDPGLGLRLIYFSYDVKMKEKGDIPEGYSVSREKKERFSLILESASTNQTSMYLCATVTGGAETEAFFGQGTRLTVV.

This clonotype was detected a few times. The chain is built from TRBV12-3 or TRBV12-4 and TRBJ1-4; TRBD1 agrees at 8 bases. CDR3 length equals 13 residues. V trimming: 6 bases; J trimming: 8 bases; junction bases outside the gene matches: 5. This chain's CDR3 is CASRQGVWEKLFF. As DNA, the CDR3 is TGTGCCAGCAGACAGGGGGTTTGGGAAAAACTGTTTTTT.

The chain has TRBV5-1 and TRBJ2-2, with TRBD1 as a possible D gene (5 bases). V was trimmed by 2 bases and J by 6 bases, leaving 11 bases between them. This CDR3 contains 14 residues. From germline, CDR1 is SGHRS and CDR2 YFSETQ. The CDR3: CASSLREGAGELFF. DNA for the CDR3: TGCGCCAGCAGCTTAAGGGAAGGGGCCGGGGAGCTGTTTTTT.

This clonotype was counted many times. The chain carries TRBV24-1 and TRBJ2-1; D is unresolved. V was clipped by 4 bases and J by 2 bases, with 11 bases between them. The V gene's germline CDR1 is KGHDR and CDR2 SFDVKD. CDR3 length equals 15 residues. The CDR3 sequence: CATSENTYAYNEQFF. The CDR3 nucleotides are TGTGCCACCAGTGAGAATACATACGCCTACAATGAGCAGTTCTTC.

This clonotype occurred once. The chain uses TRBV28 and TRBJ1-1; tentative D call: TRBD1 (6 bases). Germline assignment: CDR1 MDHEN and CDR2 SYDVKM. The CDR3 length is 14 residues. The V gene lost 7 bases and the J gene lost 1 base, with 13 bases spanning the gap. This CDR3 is CASTRQVQNTEAFF. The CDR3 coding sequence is TGTGCCAGCACCAGACAGGTCCAGAACACTGAAGCTTTCTTT.

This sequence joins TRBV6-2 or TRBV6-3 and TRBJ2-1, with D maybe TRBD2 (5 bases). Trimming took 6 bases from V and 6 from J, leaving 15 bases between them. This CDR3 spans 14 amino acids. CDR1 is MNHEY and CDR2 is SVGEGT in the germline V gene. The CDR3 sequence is CASRPPTRTNEQFF. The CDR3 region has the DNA TGTGCCAGCAGGCCCCCAACTAGAACCAATGAGCAGTTCTTC.

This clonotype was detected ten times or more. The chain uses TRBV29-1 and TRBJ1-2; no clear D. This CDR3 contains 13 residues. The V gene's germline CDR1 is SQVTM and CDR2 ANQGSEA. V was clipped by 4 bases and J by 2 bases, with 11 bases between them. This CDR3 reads CSVVLTPNYGYTF. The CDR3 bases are TGCAGCGTTGTATTGACACCAAACTATGGCTACACCTTC.

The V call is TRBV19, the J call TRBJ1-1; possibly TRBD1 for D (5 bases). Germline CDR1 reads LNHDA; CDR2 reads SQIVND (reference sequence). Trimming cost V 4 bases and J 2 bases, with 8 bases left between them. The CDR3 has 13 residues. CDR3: CASSNQGNTEAFF. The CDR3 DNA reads TGTGCCAGTAGTAATCAGGGAAACACTGAAGCTTTCTTT.

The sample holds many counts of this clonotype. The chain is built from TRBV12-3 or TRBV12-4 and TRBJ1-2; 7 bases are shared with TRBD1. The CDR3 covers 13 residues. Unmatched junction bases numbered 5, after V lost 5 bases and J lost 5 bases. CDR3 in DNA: TGTGCCAGCAGTAGGGACAGACTATATGGCTACACCTTC. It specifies CASSRDRLYGYTF.